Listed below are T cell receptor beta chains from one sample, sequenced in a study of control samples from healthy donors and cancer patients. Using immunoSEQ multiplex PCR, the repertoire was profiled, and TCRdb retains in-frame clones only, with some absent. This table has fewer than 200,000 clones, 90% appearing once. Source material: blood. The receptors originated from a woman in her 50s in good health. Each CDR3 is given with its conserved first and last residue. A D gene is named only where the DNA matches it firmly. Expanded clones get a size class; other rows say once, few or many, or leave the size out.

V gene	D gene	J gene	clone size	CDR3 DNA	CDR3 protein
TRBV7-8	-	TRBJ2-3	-	TGTGCCAGCAGCCCCTATTTGGATACGCAGTATTTT	CASSPYLDTQYF
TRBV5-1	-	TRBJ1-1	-	TGCGCCAGCAGCCCCACGAGTCGCGGGAACACTGAAGCTTTCTTT	CASSPTSRGNTEAFF
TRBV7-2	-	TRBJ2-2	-	TGTGCCAGCAGCTTAGACACCGGGGAGCTGTTTTTT	CASSLDTGELFF
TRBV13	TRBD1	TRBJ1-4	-	TGTGCCAGCAGCGGGTACCTCGGGACAGGGAGGTCAACTAATGAAAAACTGTTTTTT	CASSGYLGTGRSTNEKLFF
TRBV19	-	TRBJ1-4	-	TGTGCCAGTAGTATGGGCATCGGAAATGAAAAACTGTTTTTT	CASSMGIGNEKLFF
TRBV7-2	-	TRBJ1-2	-	TGTGCCAGCAGCTTAGGAGGGACTCAGACAGTAGGGGGCTACACCTTC	CASSLGGTQTVGGYTF
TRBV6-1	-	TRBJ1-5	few	TGTGCCAGCAGTGAAATCGACATGGGGCAGCCCCAGCATTTT	CASSEIDMGQPQHF
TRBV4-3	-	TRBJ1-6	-	TGCGCCAGCAGCCCAGAACCAGGGCAATCACCCCTCCACTTT	CASSPEPGQSPLHF
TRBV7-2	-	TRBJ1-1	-	TGTGCCAGCAGCTTAGACCGGACCCCTGCCCACACTGAAGCTTTCTTT	CASSLDRTPAHTEAFF
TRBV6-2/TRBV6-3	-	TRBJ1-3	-	TGTGCCAGCAGTTACTCGATTGGACAGACCACGCCTGGAAACACCATATATTTT	CASSYSIGQTTPGNTIYF
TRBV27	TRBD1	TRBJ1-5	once	TGTGCCAGCAGTCAAGACAGGGCCGTGAATCAGCCCCAGCATTTT	CASSQDRAVNQPQHF
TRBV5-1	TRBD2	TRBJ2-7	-	TGCGCCAGCAGCAGCGGACTAGCGGGTGAGGAGCAGTACTTC	CASSSGLAGEEQYF
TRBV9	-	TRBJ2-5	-	TGTGCCAGCAGCGGCGGGGTTCAAGAGACCCAGTACTTC	CASSGGVQETQYF
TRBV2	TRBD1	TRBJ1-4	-	TGTGCCAGCAGTGCGAGGACAGGGGCAAAACTGTTTTTT	CASSARTGAKLFF
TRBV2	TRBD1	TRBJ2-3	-	TGTGCCAGCATTCCGGACAGGACCACAGATACGCAGTATTTT	CASIPDRTTDTQYF
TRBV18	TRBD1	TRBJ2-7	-	TGTGCCAGCTCACCTTCTCCCCTGGGACAGGGGGCGCGTGAGCAGTACTTC	CASSPSPLGQGAREQYF
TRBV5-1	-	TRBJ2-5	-	TGCGCCAGCAGCTGGGGGGCTAGGGAGACCCAGTACTTC	CASSWGARETQYF
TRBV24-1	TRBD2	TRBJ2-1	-	TGTGCCACCAGTGGCCTGGGGAGCGGGGGATACGAGCAGTTCTTC	CATSGLGSGGYEQFF
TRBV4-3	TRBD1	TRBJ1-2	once	TGCGCCAGCAGCCACACAGGGGGCGCATATGGCTACACCTTC	CASSHTGGAYGYTF
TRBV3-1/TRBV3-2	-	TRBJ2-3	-	TGTGCCAGCAGCCAAGCAGCACAGGGTTTCGGCACAGATACGCAGTATTTT	CASSQAAQGFGTDTQYF
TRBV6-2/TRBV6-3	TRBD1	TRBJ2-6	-	TGTGCCAGCAGCCATCCGGGACAGGTGGTATTGGGGGCCAACGTCCTGACTTTC	CASSHPGQVVLGANVLTF
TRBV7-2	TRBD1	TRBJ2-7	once	TGTGCCAGCGGATCACAGGGGGCGGTTTACGAGCAGTACTTC	CASGSQGAVYEQYF
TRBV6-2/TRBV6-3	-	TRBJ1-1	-	TGTGCCAGCAGTTACACCCTTGAAGCTTTCTTT	CASSYTLEAFF
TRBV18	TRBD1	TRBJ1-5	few	TGTGCCAGCTCCATAGACAGGGGGAGCAATCAGCCCCAGCATTTT	CASSIDRGSNQPQHF
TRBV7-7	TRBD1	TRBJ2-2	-	TGTGCCAGCAGCTCGTCCGGGACAGGGAAGACCGGGGAGCTGTTTTTT	CASSSSGTGKTGELFF
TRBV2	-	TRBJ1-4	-	TGTGCCAGCAGCACACAGGGCCCTAATGAAAAACTGTTTTTT	CASSTQGPNEKLFF
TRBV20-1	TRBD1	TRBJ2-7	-	TGCAGTGCTAGTCGGGACAGGGGGAATGAGCAGTACTTC	CSASRDRGNEQYF
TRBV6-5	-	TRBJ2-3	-	TGTGCCAGCAGTTGGAGAGGACCTAGCACAGATACGCAGTATTTT	CASSWRGPSTDTQYF
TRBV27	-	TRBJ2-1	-	TGTGCCAGCAGTTTAGACCCGAGCTCCTACAATGAGCAGTTCTTC	CASSLDPSSYNEQFF
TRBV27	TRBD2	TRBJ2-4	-	TGTGCCAGCAGTACTTCCGCGGGGGGGGCTAGAATAAACATTCAGTACTTC	CASSTSAGGARINIQYF
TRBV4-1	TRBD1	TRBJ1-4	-	TGCGCCAGCAGCCTCCGGACAGGGGGCTCTGAAAAACTGTTTTTT	CASSLRTGGSEKLFF
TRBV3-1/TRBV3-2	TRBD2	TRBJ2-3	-	TGTGCCAGCAGCCAAGAAGGAGGGACTAGCGGGGGGGTAGGGACAGATACGCAGTATTTT	CASSQEGGTSGGVGTDTQYF
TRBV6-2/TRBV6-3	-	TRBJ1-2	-	TGTGCCAGCAGTTACGAGGCCGACTATGGCTACACCTTC	CASSYEADYGYTF
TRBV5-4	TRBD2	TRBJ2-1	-	TGTGCCAGCAGCTTGAGGCGGGAGGTTTACAATGAGCAGTTCTTC	CASSLRREVYNEQFF
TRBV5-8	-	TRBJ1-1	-	TGTGCCAGCAGCAATCAGTACACTGAAGCTTTCTTT	CASSNQYTEAFF
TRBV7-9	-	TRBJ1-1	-	TGTGCCAGCAGCTTTAGCGGGAACACTGAAGCTTTCTTT	CASSFSGNTEAFF
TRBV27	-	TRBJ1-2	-	TGTGCCAGCAGTTTACGAAGATTCCAGGGGTCAAACTATGGCTACACCTTC	CASSLRRFQGSNYGYTF